A selection of T cell receptor beta chains follows, all from one sample in a study of post-analysis software for immune sequencing data. TCRdb independently ran MiXCR on the PCR reads; one entry per CDR3 protein. The data hold 550,000 to 700,000 distinct CDR3 sequences, with roughly two fifths observed a single time. Material for sequencing was blood. These receptors came from a girl aged 5-17 years with multiple sclerosis. The CDR3 runs from the conserved cysteine through the conserved F or W.

v_gene,j_gene,CDR3aa
TRBV6-6,TRBJ2-1,CASSPRQGASNEQFF
TRBV12-3/TRBV12-4,TRBJ2-1,CASRAYGTGNEQFF
TRBV29-1,.,CSVGGGIPYEQYF
TRBV5-5,TRBJ2-3,CASSATGSSTDTQYF
TRBV10-3,TRBJ2-1,CAISPSGRNEQFF
TRBV20-1,TRBJ1-2,CSAPGRNYGYTF
TRBV12-3/TRBV12-4,TRBJ2-1,CASSLEVGLAGGNVSNEQFF
TRBV27,TRBJ1-2,CASSFSDLSYGYTF
TRBV18,TRBJ2-3,CASSPASGGQPQYF
TRBV10-3,TRBJ1-2,CAISETSGSYGYTF
TRBV19,TRBJ1-4,CASSRQGRANEKLFF
TRBV29-1,TRBJ2-7,CSVVPQGGYEQYF
TRBV20-1,TRBJ2-3,CGARGLAGVINTDTQYF
TRBV12-3/TRBV12-4,TRBJ2-1,CASKTKAGPFNNEQFF
TRBV6-4,TRBJ2-1,CASSLTEGPNEQFF
TRBV5-1,TRBJ1-6,CASSLVGAPGLHF
TRBV12-3/TRBV12-4,TRBJ2-1,CASSPPGLAPGSYNEQFF
TRBV12-3/TRBV12-4,TRBJ2-3,CASSFCCRTGGLEDTQYF
TRBV12-3/TRBV12-4,TRBJ2-1,CASSPGTTEQFF
TRBV20-1,TRBJ2-1,CSARWGADYNEQFF
TRBV28,TRBJ2-5,CASAQSVRQETQYF
TRBV5-6,TRBJ1-1,CASSLPSMNTEAFF
TRBV25-1,TRBJ2-5,CASSSGRYQETQYF
TRBV29-1,TRBJ2-7,CSTRGTGYPYEQYF
TRBV6-2/TRBV6-3,TRBJ2-1,CASTGTEYNEQFF
TRBV5-1,TRBJ2-7,CASSLNFPDSTYEQYF
TRBV12-3/TRBV12-4,TRBJ2-7,CASSLRLAGVYEQYF
TRBV6-1,TRBJ2-5,CASMGLLEETQYF
TRBV29-1,TRBJ1-1,CSVELNTEAFF
TRBV7-2,TRBJ1-2,CASRRASNYGYTF
TRBV29-1,TRBJ2-1,CSVSGKREHNEQFF
TRBV12-3/TRBV12-4,TRBJ1-5,CASSRQGRPDQPQHF
TRBV7-2,TRBJ1-5,CASSLTGIQPQHF
TRBV6-5,TRBJ2-2,CASSYYYIPRGSTGELFF
TRBV20-1,.,CSARDGTGKFTYEQYF
TRBV13,TRBJ2-5,CASSLGAAYSPKQETQYF
TRBV5-1,TRBJ2-7,CASSFSGGDEQYF
TRBV4-1,TRBJ2-6,CASSPLRDGVGANVLTF
TRBV5-1,TRBJ2-7,CASSSAGTGAAYEQYF
TRBV12-3/TRBV12-4,TRBJ1-2,CASWGSISSYGYTF
TRBV6-1,TRBJ1-4,CASSESKGARDEKLFF
TRBV5-1,TRBJ2-7,CASSLEGSSGGAGEQYF
TRBV11-1,TRBJ1-5,CASSLGDRAGGNQPQHF
TRBV11-1,TRBJ2-7,CASSQSPSGYEQYF
TRBV6-5,.,CASRLASGEYEQYF
TRBV5-1,TRBJ2-3,CASSRTQGGTDTQYF
TRBV7-9,TRBJ2-5,CASRLQGSETQYF
TRBV3-1,TRBJ2-5,CASTRDRAGETQYF
TRBV6-5,TRBJ2-1,CASSSLAGAPHNEQFF
TRBV27,TRBJ2-7,CASYGTAAYEQYF
TRBV28,TRBJ2-5,CASSLQGHQETQYF
TRBV27,TRBJ2-5,CASRTRGNFPETQYF
TRBV4-2,.,CASSQVLGGETQYF